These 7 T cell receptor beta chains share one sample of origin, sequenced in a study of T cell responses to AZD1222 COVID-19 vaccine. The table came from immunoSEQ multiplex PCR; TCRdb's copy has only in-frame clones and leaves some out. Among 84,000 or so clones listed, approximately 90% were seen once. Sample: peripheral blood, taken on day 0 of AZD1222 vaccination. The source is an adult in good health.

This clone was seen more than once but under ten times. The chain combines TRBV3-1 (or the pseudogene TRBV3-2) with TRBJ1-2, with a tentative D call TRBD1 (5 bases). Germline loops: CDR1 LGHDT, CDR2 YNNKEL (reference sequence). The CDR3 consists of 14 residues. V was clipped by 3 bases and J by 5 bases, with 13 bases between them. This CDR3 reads CASSQETAIYGYTF. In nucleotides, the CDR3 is TGTGCCAGCAGCCAGGAGACAGCCATTTATGGCTACACCTTC.

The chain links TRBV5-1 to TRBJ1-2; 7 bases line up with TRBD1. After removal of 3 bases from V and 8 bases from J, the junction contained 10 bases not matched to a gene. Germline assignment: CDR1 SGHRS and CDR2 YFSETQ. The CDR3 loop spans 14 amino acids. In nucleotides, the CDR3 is TGCGCCAGCAGCTCCTTACAGGGGACTCAGGGCTACACCTTC. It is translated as CASSSLQGTQGYTF. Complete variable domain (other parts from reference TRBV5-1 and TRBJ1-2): KAGVTQTPRYLIKTRGQQVTLSCSPISGHRSVSWYQQTPGQGLQFLFEYFSETQRNKGNFPGRFSGRQFSNSRSEMNVSTLELGDSALYLCASSSLQGTQGYTFGSGTRLTVV.

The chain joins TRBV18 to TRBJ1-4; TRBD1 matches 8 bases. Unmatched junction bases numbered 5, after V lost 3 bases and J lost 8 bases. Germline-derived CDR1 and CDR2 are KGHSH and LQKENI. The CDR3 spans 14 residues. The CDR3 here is CASSPDRALEKLFF. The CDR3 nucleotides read TGTGCCAGCTCACCGGACAGGGCGCTCGAAAAACTGTTTTTT. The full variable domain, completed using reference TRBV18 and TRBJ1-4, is NAGVMQNPRHLVRRRGQEARLRCSPMKGHSHVYWYRQLPEEGLKFMVYLQKENIIDESGMPKERFSAEFPKEGPSILRIQQVVRGDSAAYFCASSPDRALEKLFFGSGTQLSVL.

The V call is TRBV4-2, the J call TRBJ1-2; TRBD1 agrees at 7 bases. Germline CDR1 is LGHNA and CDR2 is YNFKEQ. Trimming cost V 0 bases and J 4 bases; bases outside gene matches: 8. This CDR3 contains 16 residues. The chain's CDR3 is CASSQDPGGQRYGYTF. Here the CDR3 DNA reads TGTGCCAGCAGCCAAGACCCGGGGGGACAGCGCTATGGCTACACCTTC.

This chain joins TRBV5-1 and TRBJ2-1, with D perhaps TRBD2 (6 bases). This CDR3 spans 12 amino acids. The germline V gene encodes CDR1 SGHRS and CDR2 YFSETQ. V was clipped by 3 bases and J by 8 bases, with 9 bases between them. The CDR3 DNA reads TGCGCCAGCAGCTCAGGCGGGGATGAGCAGTTCTTC. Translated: CASSSGGDEQFF.

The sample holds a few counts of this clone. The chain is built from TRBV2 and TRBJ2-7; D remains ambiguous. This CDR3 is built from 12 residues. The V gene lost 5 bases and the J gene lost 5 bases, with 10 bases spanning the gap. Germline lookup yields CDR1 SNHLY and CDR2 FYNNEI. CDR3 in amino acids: CASSTYYNEQYF. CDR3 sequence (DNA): TGTGCCAGCAGTACCTACTATAACGAGCAGTACTTC.

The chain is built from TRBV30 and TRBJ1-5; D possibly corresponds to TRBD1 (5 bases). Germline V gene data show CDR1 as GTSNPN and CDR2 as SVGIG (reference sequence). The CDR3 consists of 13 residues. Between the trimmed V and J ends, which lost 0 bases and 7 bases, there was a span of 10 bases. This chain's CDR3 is CAWSVGVWQPQHF. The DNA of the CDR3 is TGTGCCTGGAGTGTAGGGGTTTGGCAGCCCCAGCATTTT.